These 17 T cell receptor beta chains were all obtained from the same sample, sequenced in a study of beta chain features in type 1 diabetes. Every bit of the isolated RNA underwent reverse transcription, so sequencing read expressed TCRB transcripts. Repertoires were generated with immunoSEQ multiplex PCR, while TCRdb's copy carries only in-frame clones and drops some. Of 200,000 to 250,000 clones listed, 68% are singletons. Sequencing used naive CD4+ T cells from blood. The receptor source for this set is a man between 25 and 39 years old in good health.

The chain is built from TRBV11-2 and TRBJ2-5; no clear D gene. Germline values: CDR1 SGHAT, CDR2 FQNNGV. Trimming pared 2 bases from V and 5 bases from J, leaving 6 bases between. CDR3 length equals 12 residues. The CDR3 reads CASSLNWETQYF. The CDR3 bases are TGTGCCAGCAGCTTAAATTGGGAGACCCAGTACTTC.

The rearrangement joins TRBV25-1 to TRBJ2-5; D gene ambiguous. The CDR3 totals 13 residues. V lost 1 base and J 5 bases, leaving 8 bases between the germline ends. CDR1 is MGHDK, CDR2 SYGVNS, per germline. The CDR3 region is CASSEFYRETQYF. DNA for the CDR3: TGTGCCAGCAGTGAATTTTATAGGGAGACCCAGTACTTC.

This clone was detected once. The V call is TRBV7-6, the J call TRBJ2-5; the D gene is possibly TRBD2 (6 bases). Germline-derived CDR1 and CDR2 are SGHVS and FNYEAQ. CDR3 length: 15 amino acids. The ends were cut back, 0 bases at V and 4 bases at J, with 12 bases in the middle. CDR3 sequence (DNA): TGTGCCAGCAGCTTAGCGCTGGCGGGACCAGAGACCCAGTACTTC. Protein product: CASSLALAGPETQYF.

The chain links TRBV20-1 to TRBJ1-2; D unclear. Germline V CDR1 and CDR2: DFQATT, SNEGSKA (reference sequence). This CDR3 comprises 11 residues. V was clipped by 7 bases and J by 8 bases, with 14 bases between them. The CDR3 region is CSVPTPRGYTF. The CDR3 bases are TGCAGTGTTCCGACCCCGAGGGGCTACACCTTC.

The chain employs TRBV30 and TRBJ2-5; the D is unclear. The germline V gene encodes CDR1 GTSNPN and CDR2 SVGIG (reference sequence). The CDR3 loop spans 13 amino acids. The V end was cut by 3 bases, the J end by 3 bases, with 11 bases between. As DNA, the CDR3 is TGTGCCTGGAGGTTAGACGTGGAAGAGACCCAGTACTTC. Its protein product is CAWRLDVEETQYF.

The DNA of the CDR3 is TGCAGAGCCGTTCAAGGGCAGTATTTT. Translated, it gives CRAVQGQYF. The rearrangement uses TRBV20-1 and TRBJ2-3; D ambiguous. The CDR3 totals 9 residues. From germline, CDR1 is DFQATT and CDR2 SNEGSKA (reference sequence).

V gene TRBV6-5 combines with J gene TRBJ2-7, with D tentatively TRBD2 (6 bases). CDR1 and CDR2 from the germline V gene are MNHEY and SVGAGI. This CDR3 is built from 14 residues. V lost 7 bases and J 7 bases, leaving 20 bases between the germline ends. The CDR3 protein is CASTNVGLGGEQYF. CDR3 DNA sequence: TGTGCCAGCACAAACGTGGGGCTTGGGGGGGAGCAGTACTTC.

The chain joins TRBV29-1 to TRBJ2-1, with TRBD2 matching 14 bases. The CDR3 is made up of 19 amino acids. V lost 6 bases, J lost 0 bases, and 13 bases stayed unmatched. In germline, CDR1 is SQVTM, CDR2 ANQGSEA. The CDR3 loop reads CSVLTGTSGRGGSYNEQFF. CDR3 nucleotide sequence: TGCAGCGTCCTGACGGGGACTAGCGGGAGAGGTGGCTCCTACAATGAGCAGTTCTTC.

The chain couples TRBV20-1 to TRBJ2-7; D unresolved. The V gene's germline CDR1 is DFQATT and CDR2 SNEGSKA (reference sequence). With 0 bases removed from V and 4 bases from J, the gap between germline ends came to 4 bases. There are 11 residues in the CDR3. In DNA, the CDR3 is TGCAGTGCTAGAGATAAATACGAGCAGTACTTC. Translating it yields CSARDKYEQYF.

This clone was seen a single time. The V call is TRBV23-1, the J call TRBJ2-5; 10 bases fit TRBD2. TRBV23-1 is classed as an ORF, of uncertain function. V lost 8 bases and J lost 13; bases outside the gene matches: 13. CDR3 length: 13 amino acids. Here the CDR3 reads CASQLAGPRWWYF. The CDR3 bases are TGCGCCAGCCAACTAGCGGGACCCCGGTGGTGGTACTTC.

V usage is TRBV7-9 and J usage is TRBJ2-7, with 9 bases identical to TRBD1. In germline, CDR1 is SEHNR, CDR2 FQNEAQ (reference sequence). V shed 5 bases and J 2 bases; nucleotides not matched to a gene: 7. The CDR3 covers 15 residues. This CDR3 reads CASSRPRTGAYEQYF. The DNA for the CDR3 is TGTGCCAGCAGCCGTCCTAGGACAGGGGCCTACGAGCAGTACTTC.

This sequence joins TRBV6-6 and TRBJ1-6; no firm D call. Trimming left V 0 bases short and J 10 bases short, with 7 bases between. CDR3 length: 13 residues. In germline, CDR1 is MNHNY, CDR2 SVGAGI (reference sequence). The CDR3 DNA sequence: TGTGCCAGCAGTTACTCGATCTCCTCACCCCTCCACTTT. This sequence encodes CASSYSISSPLHF.

This clone was seen just once. The rearrangement joins TRBV4-3 to TRBJ1-2; D gene ambiguous. CDR1 and CDR2 (germline): LGHNA, YSLEER. The CDR3 totals 15 residues. The V end was cut by 0 bases, the J end by 3 bases, with 11 bases between. Written as DNA, the CDR3 is TGCGCCAGCAGCCAAGAGCTGGGAACAGACTATGGCTACACCTTC. It translates to CASSQELGTDYGYTF.

This clone was counted only a few times. The sample holds other DNA sequences that translate to the same CDR3. The chain has TRBV29-1 and TRBJ1-1, with unresolved D. Per the germline V gene, CDR1 is SQVTM and CDR2 is ANQGSEA. CDR3 length equals 13 residues. V lost 2 bases and J 0 bases, leaving 7 bases between the germline ends. CDR3: CSVERRMNTEAFF. Here the CDR3 DNA reads TGCAGCGTTGAAAGACGTATGAACACTGAAGCTTTCTTT.

This rearrangement joins TRBV2 to TRBJ2-2, with D perhaps TRBD1 or TRBD2 (5 bases each). The ends were cut back, 8 bases at V and 2 bases at J, with 12 bases in the middle. Germline-derived CDR1 and CDR2 are SNHLY and FYNNEI. CDR3 length: 14 residues. CDR3 coding DNA: TGTGCCAGCTCCTACAGGACTAACACCGGGGAGCTGTTTTTT. Translation gives CASSYRTNTGELFF. The whole variable domain, remainder taken from reference TRBV2 and TRBJ2-2, is EPEVTQTPSHQVTQMGQEVILRCVPISNHLYFYWYRQILGQKVEFLVSFYNNEISEKSEIFDDQFSVERPDGSNFTLKIRSTKLEDSAMYFCASSYRTNTGELFFGEGSRLTVL.

The chain combines TRBV2 with TRBJ2-1; perhaps TRBD2 as D (5 bases). CDR1 is SNHLY and CDR2 is FYNNEI in the germline V gene. Deletions cut 7 bases from V and 5 bases from J, with 12 bases between. The CDR3 has 13 amino acids. The CDR3 protein is CASTEGSDNEQFF. As DNA, the CDR3 is TGTGCCAGCACAGAGGGTAGCGACAATGAGCAGTTCTTC.

V gene TRBV15 combines with J gene TRBJ2-7; D is unresolved. The CDR3 totals 13 residues. V was pared by 0 bases and J by 4 bases, with 7 bases between. Germline assignment: CDR1 LNHNV and CDR2 YYDKDF (reference sequence). The CDR3 DNA is TGTGCCACCAGCAGAGACCGCTGGTACGAGCAGTACTTC. As protein: CATSRDRWYEQYF.